These T cell receptor beta chains were read from a single sample in a study of T cell responses to AZD1222 COVID-19 vaccine. Clones were sequenced by immunoSEQ multiplex PCR, and TCRdb holds only the in-frame ones, with some missing. The table shows 150,000 or so clones, with 90% to 95% occurring only once. The sample was peripheral blood, taken on day 0 of AZD1222 vaccination. The receptors stem from an adult in good health. Both conserved end residues are part of each CDR3. Each record gives: D gene, clone size, J gene, CDR3 length, V gene, CDR3 protein, CDR3 DNA. A D gene is named only where the DNA matches it firmly. The size of a clone is reported for some rows only, either as once, few or many, or as a class for expanded clones.

>NA|NA|TRBJ1-2|14|TRBV18
CASSLGPGNYGYTF
TGTGCCAGCTCACTCGGCCCAGGGAACTATGGCTACACCTTC
>NA|NA|TRBJ1-5|15|TRBV27
CASSTGPYSNQPQHF
TGTGCCAGCTCAACAGGGCCTTATAGCAATCAGCCCCAGCATTTT
>NA|NA|TRBJ2-3|13|TRBV12-3/TRBV12-4
CASSGDATDTQYF
TGTGCCAGCAGTGGGGACGCGACAGATACGCAGTATTTT
>NA|NA|TRBJ2-2|14|TRBV29-1
CSVGLTVNTGELFF
TGCAGCGTTGGCTTGACAGTTAACACCGGGGAGCTGTTTTTT
>NA|NA|TRBJ1-1|13|TRBV3-1/TRBV3-2
CASSLLATGEAFF
TGTGCCAGCAGCCTCCTCGCGACGGGGGAAGCTTTCTTT
>NA|NA|TRBJ2-2|16|TRBV27
CASGDPSRGLAGELFF
TGTGCCAGCGGCGACCCCTCCCGGGGGCTGGCCGGGGAGCTGTTTTTT
>TRBD1|NA|TRBJ2-2|15|TRBV6-6
CASSQDRGIAGELFF
TGTGCCAGCAGTCAGGACAGGGGGATTGCCGGGGAGCTGTTTTTT
>TRBD1|NA|TRBJ1-5|16|TRBV6-1
CASSVRTGAFYQPQHF
TGTGCCAGCAGTGTGAGGACAGGGGCCTTTTATCAGCCCCAGCATTTT
>TRBD1|once|TRBJ2-7|13|TRBV10-3
CAITSDRGDEQYF
TGTGCCATCACCTCGGACAGGGGGGACGAGCAGTACTTC
>TRBD1|NA|TRBJ2-7|13|TRBV5-6
CASSLVDRDEQYF
TGTGCCAGCAGCTTGGTTGACAGGGACGAGCAGTACTTC
>NA|NA|TRBJ1-2|15|TRBV6-5
CASSYWRGVGYGYTF
TGTGCCAGCAGTTACTGGAGAGGGGTCGGCTATGGCTACACCTTC
>NA|NA|TRBJ1-5|16|TRBV7-2
CASSLRAGLGNQPQHF
TGTGCCAGCAGCTTACGGGCGGGTTTGGGCAATCAGCCCCAGCATTTT
>NA|NA|TRBJ1-1|13|TRBV6-2/TRBV6-3
CASSSQENTEAFF
TGTGCCAGCAGTTCGCAAGAGAACACTGAAGCTTTCTTT
>NA|NA|TRBJ2-1|13|TRBV10-3
CAISVTPDNEQFF
TGTGCCATCAGTGTTACGCCTGACAATGAGCAGTTCTTC
>NA|NA|TRBJ1-1|12|TRBV19
CASGALNTEAFF
TGTGCCAGTGGGGCCTTGAACACTGAAGCTTTCTTT
>NA|NA|TRBJ1-2|15|TRBV9
CASSPTRGGNYGYTF
TGTGCCAGCAGCCCAACTCGGGGCGGGAACTATGGCTACACCTTC
>NA|NA|TRBJ1-2|14|TRBV21-1
CASLEGTIDYGYTF
TGTGCCAGCCTTGAAGGGACAATAGACTATGGCTACACCTTC
>TRBD2|NA|TRBJ2-5|15|TRBV7-7
CASSLAGAISETQYF
TGTGCTAGCAGCTTAGCGGGGGCTATCAGCGAGACCCAGTACTTC
>NA|NA|TRBJ2-2|15|TRBV19
CASSIGYENTGELFF
TGTGCCAGTAGTATAGGCTACGAGAACACCGGGGAGCTGTTTTTT
>TRBD1|NA|TRBJ2-3|16|TRBV6-1
CASSEWTGSLTDTQYF
TGTGCCAGCAGTGAATGGACAGGCAGCCTCACAGATACGCAGTATTTT
>NA|NA|TRBJ1-1|16|TRBV7-9
CASSVLGGHGNTEAFF
TGTGCCAGCAGCGTACTTGGGGGTCACGGGAACACTGAAGCTTTCTTT
>TRBD1|once|TRBJ1-2|15|TRBV4-1
CASSQVGTVLDGYTF
TGCGCCAGCAGCCAAGTGGGGACAGTACTTGATGGCTACACCTTC
>NA|NA|TRBJ2-2|16|TRBV7-2
CASSPVGTANTGELFF
TGTGCCAGCAGCCCGGTCGGCACCGCGAACACCGGGGAGCTGTTTTTT
>TRBD1|once|TRBJ1-3|14|TRBV30
CAWSAQGLTNTIYF
TGTGCCTGGAGTGCACAGGGGTTAACGAACACCATATATTTT
>NA|NA|TRBJ1-1|14|TRBV6-5
CASSYPGARTEAFF
TGTGCCAGCAGTTACCCAGGGGCCCGGACTGAAGCTTTCTTT
>TRBD1|once|TRBJ2-1|16|TRBV6-1
CASSEGTGQIYNEQFF
TGTGCCAGCAGTGAGGGGACAGGCCAAATATACAATGAGCAGTTCTTC
>NA|NA|TRBJ1-3|15|TRBV9
CASSVQGISGNTIYF
TGTGCCAGCAGCGTACAGGGGATCTCCGGAAACACCATATATTTT
>TRBD1|NA|TRBJ1-1|15|TRBV6-5
CASSRGTGVGTEAFF
TGTGCCAGCAGTAGGGGGACAGGGGTTGGCACTGAAGCTTTCTTT
>TRBD2|NA|TRBJ2-7|16|TRBV7-6
CASSLPPAGVVGEQYF
TGTGCCAGCAGCCTACCCCCAGCGGGGGTTGTGGGGGAGCAGTACTTC
>TRBD1|once|TRBJ1-2|13|TRBV14
CASSPGQIYGYTF
TGTGCCAGCAGCCCGGGACAGATCTATGGCTACACCTTC
>NA|NA|TRBJ1-3|15|TRBV6-1
CASSDILDSGNTIYF
TGTGCCAGCAGTGACATCCTCGACTCTGGAAACACCATATATTTT
>NA|NA|TRBJ2-1|13|TRBV6-5
CASSRPPGTEQFF
TGTGCCAGCAGTCGACCACCGGGGACTGAGCAGTTCTTC
>TRBD1|NA|TRBJ2-7|9|TRBV28
CVAGDRGDF
TGTGTAGCAGGGGACAGGGGTGATTTC
>NA|once|TRBJ1-1|14|TRBV18
CASSPQGQNTEAFF
TGTGCCAGCTCACCACAGGGGCAGAACACTGAAGCTTTCTTT
>TRBD1|NA|TRBJ2-3|20|TRBV15
CATSRDLGQAGVSSTDTQYF
TGTGCCACCAGCAGAGATTTGGGACAGGCTGGGGTCTCTAGCACAGATACGCAGTATTTT
>NA|NA|TRBJ2-1|13|TRBV29-1
CSVVIQTYNEQFF
TGCAGCGTAGTTATCCAGACCTACAATGAGCAGTTCTTC
>NA|NA|TRBJ1-2|14|TRBV18
CASSPPSQTDGYTF
TGTGCCAGCTCACCACCGTCACAGACGGACGGCTACACCTTC
>NA|NA|TRBJ2-5|14|TRBV3-1/TRBV3-2
CASSPRIQAETQYF
TGTGCCAGCAGTCCCCGCATCCAGGCGGAGACCCAGTACTTC
>NA|NA|TRBJ2-2|15|TRBV15
CATSRVRQAAGELFF
TGTGCCACCAGCAGAGTTAGGCAAGCGGCCGGGGAGCTGTTTTTT
>NA|NA|TRBJ2-2|12|TRBV19
CASSITQRELFF
TGTGCCAGTAGTATCACTCAGAGGGAGCTGTTTTTT
>TRBD1|NA|TRBJ1-2|16|TRBV7-9
CASSTGTGGIYYGYTF
TGTGCCAGCAGCACCGGGACAGGGGGAATATACTATGGCTACACCTTC
>NA|NA|TRBJ2-7|14|TRBV5-1
CASSPGSPNYEQYF
TGCGCCAGCAGCCCCGGGAGTCCTAACTACGAGCAGTACTTC
>TRBD2|once|TRBJ2-3|14|TRBV10-3
CATTGGLNLDTQYF
TGTGCCACCACCGGGGGGTTAAACTTGGATACGCAGTATTTT
>NA|NA|TRBJ1-1|14|TRBV2
CASSASGENTEAFF
TGTGCCAGCAGTGCCTCGGGCGAGAACACTGAAGCTTTCTTT
>TRBD2|once|TRBJ2-3|15|TRBV5-6
CASSYPGLSTDTQYF
TGTGCCAGCAGCTATCCGGGACTAAGCACAGATACGCAGTATTTT
>NA|once|TRBJ1-1|14|TRBV5-1
CASSLTSMNTEAFF
TGCGCCAGCAGCCTGACGTCAATGAACACTGAAGCTTTCTTT